This TCR beta chain was obtained from a study of CD8 T cells in cerebrospinal fluid in Alzheimer's disease. Study-level findings and limits: Versus healthy subjects, Alzheimer's patients more often had clones of at least 3%.

CDR1 and CDR2 from the germline V gene are SQVTM and ANQGSEA. The CDR3 has 15 amino acids. CSF cells underwent 10X single-cell V(D)J and 5' gene-expression profiling. One entry per CDR3 protein, without DNA, is what TCRdb gives after re-calling the 10x single-cell sequencing reads. The data show about 1,500 distinct CDR3 sequences, and the top ten clones hold roughly 11%. Its frequency marks this clonotype as medium-sized. Its antigen is currently unknown. The sequencing input was cerebrospinal fluid. The source is a human donor with mild cognitive impairment. The rearrangement links TRBV29-1 to TRBJ2-2. The CDR3 spells CSVAGSTGNTGELFF.